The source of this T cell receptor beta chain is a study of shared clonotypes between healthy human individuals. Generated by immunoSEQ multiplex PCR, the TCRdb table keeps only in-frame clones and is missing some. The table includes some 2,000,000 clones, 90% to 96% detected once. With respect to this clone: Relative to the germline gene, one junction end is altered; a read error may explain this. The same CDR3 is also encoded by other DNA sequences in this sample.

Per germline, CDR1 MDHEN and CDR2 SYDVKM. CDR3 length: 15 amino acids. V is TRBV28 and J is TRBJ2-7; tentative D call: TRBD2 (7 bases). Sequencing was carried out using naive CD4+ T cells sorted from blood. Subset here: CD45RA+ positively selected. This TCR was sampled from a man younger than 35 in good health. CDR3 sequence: CASSLPGGLTYEQYF. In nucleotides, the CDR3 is TGCGCCAGCAGTCTCCCGGGGGGCCTTACTTACGAGCAGTACTTC.